The text below deals with one T cell receptor beta chain. The source of the sample is a study of blood T cell repertoires in COVID-19. The CDR3 totals 14 residues. From germline, CDR1 is GTSNPN and CDR2 SVGIG (reference sequence). Trimming removed 3 bases from V and 4 bases from J; junction bases left unmatched: 2. In terms of age and location, participants ranged from about 18 to 95 years and lived in about 25 US areas. The method was immunoSEQ multiplex PCR; TCRdb's version includes in-frame clones alone and lacks a portion of them. This sample has approximately 200,000 clones, with roughly 82% found just once.

The sequence derives from a woman in her 30s who had recovered from COVID-19. This chain connects TRBV30 to TRBJ2-1; 11 bases are shared with TRBD2. Source material: PBMCs or T cells enriched from blood (not recorded which). The CDR3 sequence: CAWRLAGDYNEQFF. The CDR3 DNA sequence: TGTGCCTGGAGACTAGCGGGAGATTACAATGAGCAGTTCTTC.